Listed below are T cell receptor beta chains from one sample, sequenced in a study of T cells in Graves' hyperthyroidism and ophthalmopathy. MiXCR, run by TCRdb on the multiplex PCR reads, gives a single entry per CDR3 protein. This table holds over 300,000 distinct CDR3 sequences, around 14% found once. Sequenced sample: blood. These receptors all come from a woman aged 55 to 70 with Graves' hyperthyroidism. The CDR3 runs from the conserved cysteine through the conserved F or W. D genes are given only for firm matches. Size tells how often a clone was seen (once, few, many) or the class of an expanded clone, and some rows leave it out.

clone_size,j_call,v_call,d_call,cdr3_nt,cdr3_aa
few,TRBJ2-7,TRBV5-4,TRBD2,TGTACCAGCAGCTTGGGGGCTAGCGGGCTCGAGAACTACGAGCAGTACTTC,CTSSLGASGLENYEQYF
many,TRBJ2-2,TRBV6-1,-,TGTGCCAGCAGTGAAGGGAGGGCTCGGGACACCGGGGAGCTGTTTTTT,CASSEGRARDTGELFF
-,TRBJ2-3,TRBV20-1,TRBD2,TGCAGTGCTGGAAGCCCGGGACTAGCGGGAACAGATACGCAGTATTTT,CSAGSPGLAGTDTQYF
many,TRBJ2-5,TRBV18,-,TGTGCCAGCTCACCGACAGACGGGGAGCGGGAGACCCAGTACTTC,CASSPTDGERETQYF
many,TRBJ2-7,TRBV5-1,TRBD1,TGCGCCAGCAGCTGGAAGGACAGGAGCTCCTACGAGCAGTACTTC,CASSWKDRSSYEQYF
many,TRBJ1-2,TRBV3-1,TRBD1,TGTGCCAGCAGCATCTCACAGGGGGACGGCTACACCTTC,CASSISQGDGYTF
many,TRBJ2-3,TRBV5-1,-,TGCGCCAGCAGCTTTCCACTACGGCAAGAGACAGGCGAGAAGGCTAGGGATACGCAGTATTTT,CASSFPLRQETGEKARDTQYF
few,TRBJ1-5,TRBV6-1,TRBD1,TGTGCCAGCTGGACGGGACAGTCCAATCAGCCCCAGCATTTT,CASWTGQSNQPQHF
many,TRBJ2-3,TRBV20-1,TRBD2,TGCAGTGCTCGTCTAGCGGGAGCTACAGATACGCAGTATTTT,CSARLAGATDTQYF
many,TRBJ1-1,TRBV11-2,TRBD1,TGTGCCAGCAGCACCGGACAATTCGGGACAGTAGGTGAAGCTTTCTTT,CASSTGQFGTVGEAFF
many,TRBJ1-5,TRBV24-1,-,TGTGCCACCCGAGGAGCAGGTGTTGGCAATCAGCCCCAGCATTTT,CATRGAGVGNQPQHF
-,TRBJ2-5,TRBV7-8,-,TGTGCCAGCAGCTTAGGGCCTGAGGAGACCCAGTACTTC,CASSLGPEETQYF
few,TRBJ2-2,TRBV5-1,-,TGCGCCAGCAGCTTGGGCGAGCGGTACACCGGGGAGCTGTTTTTT,CASSLGERYTGELFF
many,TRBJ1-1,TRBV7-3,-,TGTGCCAGCAGCTTAAGCGCAGGAACGAACACTGAAGCTTTCTTT,CASSLSAGTNTEAFF
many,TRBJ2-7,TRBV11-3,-,TGTGCCAGCAGCTTAGAGGGAGGCAGTGTAGGCGAGCAGTACTTC,CASSLEGGSVGEQYF
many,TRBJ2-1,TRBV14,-,TGTGCCAGCAGCGAGGGACTGGGATTGAATGAGCAGTTCTTC,CASSEGLGLNEQFF
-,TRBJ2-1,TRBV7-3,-,TGTGCCAGCAGCGCCATTCCGGGAAAGCAGTTCTTC,CASSAIPGKQFF
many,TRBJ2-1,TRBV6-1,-,TGTGCCAGCAGTGATAGCTTCGGGCAGTTCTTC,CASSDSFGQFF
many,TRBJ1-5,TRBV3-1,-,TGTGCCAGCAGCGGGGGCTGGGGCAATCAGCCCCAGCATTTT,CASSGGWGNQPQHF
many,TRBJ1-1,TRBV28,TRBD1,TGTGCCAGCAGGTCGTTACCGGGGACAGGGATGAACACTGAAGCTTTCTTT,CASRSLPGTGMNTEAFF
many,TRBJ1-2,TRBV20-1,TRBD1,TGCAGTGCTAGAGATCGCCAGGGGGCTAACTATGGCTACACCTTC,CSARDRQGANYGYTF
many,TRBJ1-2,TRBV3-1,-,TGTGCCAGCAGCCACACAGGGTACTACACCTTC,CASSHTGYYTF
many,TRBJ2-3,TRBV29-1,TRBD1,TGCAGCGTTGGTTTGGGACAGTACACAGATACGCAGTATTTT,CSVGLGQYTDTQYF
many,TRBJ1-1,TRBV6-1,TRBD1,TGTGCCAGCAGTGTCCAGGACAGGGTGAACACTGAAGCTTTCTTT,CASSVQDRVNTEAFF
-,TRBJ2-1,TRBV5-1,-,TGCGCCAGCAGCTTGGATGGTAGCGGCAACTCCTACAATGAGCAGTTCTTC,CASSLDGSGNSYNEQFF
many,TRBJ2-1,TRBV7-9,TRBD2,TGTGCCAGCAGCTTCGAGACTAGCGGGAGATTAAATGAGCAGTTCTTC,CASSFETSGRLNEQFF
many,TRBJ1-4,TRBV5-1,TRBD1,TGCGCCAGCAGCTTCACAGGGGCAACTAATGAAAAACTGTTTTTT,CASSFTGATNEKLFF
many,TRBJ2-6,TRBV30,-,TGTGCCTGGAGTCCCCCCGGACGGAGCTCTGGGGCCAACGTCCTGACTTTC,CAWSPPGRSSGANVLTF
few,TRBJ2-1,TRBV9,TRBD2,TGTGCCAGCAGCGTAGGGGGACTAGCGGGCTACAATGAGCAGTTCTTC,CASSVGGLAGYNEQFF
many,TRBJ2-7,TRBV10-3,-,TGTGCCATCAGTGAGCGGGGCGGGCCTGCGGACGAGCAGTACTTC,CAISERGGPADEQYF
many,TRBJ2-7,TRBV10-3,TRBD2,TGTGCCATCAGTGAGCATGAGGGACTAACCTACGAGCAGTACTTC,CAISEHEGLTYEQYF
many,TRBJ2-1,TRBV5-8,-,TGTGCCAGCAGCTTGGTAGGCCGGGTGGGCAATGAGCAGTTCTTC,CASSLVGRVGNEQFF
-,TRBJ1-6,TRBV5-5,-,TGTGCCAGCAGCCCCCAGGGGAGGCCGGGCGGAAATTCACCCCTCCACTTT,CASSPQGRPGGNSPLHF
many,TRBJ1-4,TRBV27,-,TGTGCCAGCAGTTTATCATGGGGGGCTGGGGAAAAACTGTTTTTT,CASSLSWGAGEKLFF
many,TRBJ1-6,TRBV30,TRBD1,TGTGCCTCAAACCGGGACAGAAATAATTCACCCCTCCACTTT,CASNRDRNNSPLHF
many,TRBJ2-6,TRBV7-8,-,TGTGCCAGCAGCTTATATGCGGTAGTTGGGGCCAACGTCCTGACTTTC,CASSLYAVVGANVLTF
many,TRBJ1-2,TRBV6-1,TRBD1,TGTGCCAGCAGTTCCGGACAGGGAGCTAACTATGGCTACACCTTC,CASSSGQGANYGYTF
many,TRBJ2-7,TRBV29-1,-,TGCAGCGTCCACCAATCCTACGAGCAGTACTTC,CSVHQSYEQYF
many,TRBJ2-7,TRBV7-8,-,TGTGCCAGCAGCCCCTGGAGCTCCTACGAGCAGTACTTC,CASSPWSSYEQYF
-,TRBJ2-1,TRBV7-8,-,TGTGCCAGCAGCACACCCAGGGCAGGTCCGGGGAATGAGCAGCTCTTC,CASSTPRAGPGNEQLF
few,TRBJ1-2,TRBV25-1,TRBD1,TGTGCCAGCAGTGAATCTGGGACAGGGAACTTTAACTATGGCTACACCTTC,CASSESGTGNFNYGYTF
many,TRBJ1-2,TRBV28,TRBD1,TGTGCCAGCAGTTTGGGGGGACAGGGGGTAGGCTACACCTTC,CASSLGGQGVGYTF
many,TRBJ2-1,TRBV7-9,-,TGTGCCAGCAGCGAAAACAATGAGCAGTTCTTC,CASSENNEQFF
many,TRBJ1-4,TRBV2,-,TGTGCCAGCAGTGGGGGAAATACAAATGAAAAACTGTTTTTT,CASSGGNTNEKLFF
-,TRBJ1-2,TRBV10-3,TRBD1,TGTGCCATCAGTGAGTCGACAGGGCTGAGGTCTGGCTACACCTTC,CAISESTGLRSGYTF